These T cell receptor beta chains were read from a single sample in a study of blood T cell repertoires in COVID-19. Clones were read by immunoSEQ multiplex PCR, and TCRdb kept only the in-frame ones, dropping some. The data contain some 370,000 clones, about 89% of them seen just once; the ten biggest clones take up about 1.2%. The sample consisted of peripheral blood. Receptors originate from a middle-aged man with acute or convalescent COVID-19. CDR3s include the opening cysteine and the closing phenylalanine or tryptophan. D genes are given only for firm matches. For some rows the clone size is stated as once, few or many, or as a class when expanded; others skip it.

size	D	V	J	CDR3	DNA
.	.	TRBV5-4	TRBJ2-7	CASSPSTAGYEQYF	TGTGCCAGCAGCCCATCTACAGCCGGCTACGAGCAGTACTTC
few	TRBD1	TRBV9	TRBJ2-2	CASSARQGSSGELFF	TGTGCCAGCAGCGCCAGACAGGGCTCTTCCGGGGAGCTGTTTTTT
.	TRBD2	TRBV7-9	TRBJ2-7	CASSSYSGRKGYEQYF	TGTGCCAGCAGCTCCTATAGCGGGAGAAAGGGGTACGAGCAGTACTTC
.	TRBD2	TRBV27	TRBJ2-1	CASSLSSGRASEQFF	TGTGCCAGCAGTTTATCCAGCGGGAGGGCCAGTGAGCAGTTCTTC
.	.	TRBV18	TRBJ2-1	CASSPGLIYNEQFF	TGTGCCAGCTCACCCGGACTGATCTACAATGAGCAGTTCTTC
.	.	TRBV27	TRBJ2-3	CASSLSLADWGTDTQYF	TGTGCCAGCAGTTTATCTTTAGCGGATTGGGGCACAGATACGCAGTATTTT
.	TRBD1	TRBV7-8	TRBJ1-1	CASSGGPTGAMNTEAFF	TGTGCCAGCAGCGGCGGGCCCACAGGGGCAATGAACACTGAAGCTTTCTTT
.	.	TRBV5-6	TRBJ1-1	CASSLGGTMNTEAFF	TGTGCCAGCAGCCTCGGCGGGACCATGAACACTGAAGCTTTCTTT
.	.	TRBV7-9	TRBJ1-3	CASSHPTGKELGNTIYF	TGTGCCAGCAGCCATCCTACAGGGAAAGAGTTGGGAAACACCATATATTTT
once	.	TRBV12-3/TRBV12-4	TRBJ1-2	CASSPQEKRGYTF	TGTGCCAGCAGTCCACAGGAAAAACGCGGCTACACCTTC
.	.	TRBV7-2	TRBJ2-7	CASSPQLLNYEQYF	TGTGCCAGCAGCCCTCAACTTTTGAACTACGAGCAGTACTTC
.	.	TRBV13	TRBJ2-3	CASSLGRFTSTDTQYF	TGTGCCAGCAGCTTAGGAAGATTTACTAGCACAGATACTCAGTATTTT
.	TRBD2	TRBV7-8	TRBJ2-7	CASSLVPKAGRGASYEQYF	TGTGCCAGCAGCTTAGTACCTAAAGCGGGGCGGGGAGCCTCCTACGAGCAGTACTTC
.	TRBD2	TRBV5-4	TRBJ2-7	CASSLSGGVYEQYF	TGTGCCAGCAGCTTGAGCGGGGGTGTCTACGAGCAGTACTTC
.	TRBD1	TRBV24-1	TRBJ2-6	CATSDSGTASGANVLTF	TGTGCCACCAGTGATTCCGGGACAGCCTCTGGGGCCAACGTCCTGACTTTC
.	.	TRBV30	TRBJ2-1	CAWASSEYNEQFF	TGTGCCTGGGCGAGTAGCGAATACAATGAGCAGTTCTTC
.	.	TRBV7-6	TRBJ2-2	CASLPSDQFTGELFF	TGTGCCAGCCTTCCCAGCGACCAGTTCACCGGGGAGCTGTTTTTT
.	.	TRBV19	TRBJ2-3	CASSIGGRRFTDTQYF	TGTGCCAGTAGTATTGGGGGGAGGAGGTTCACAGATACGCAGTATTTT
.	.	TRBV7-6	TRBJ2-1	CASSLGGDAAGEQFF	TGTGCCAGCAGCTTAGGGGGTGACGCGGCGGGTGAGCAGTTCTTC
.	.	TRBV6-6	TRBJ2-1	CASSYSTVNEQFF	TGTGCCAGCAGTTACTCAACAGTGAATGAGCAGTTCTTC
few	.	TRBV6-1	TRBJ1-1	CASSEGGGNTEAFF	TGTGCCAGCAGTGAAGGTGGAGGGAACACTGAAGCTTTCTTT
.	.	TRBV7-9	TRBJ1-2	CASSPTGSTAYGYTF	TGTGCCAGCAGCCCAACAGGGAGTACCGCTTATGGCTACACCTTC
.	.	TRBV5-1	TRBJ1-2	CASHLGGLGGYTF	TGCGCCAGCCACCTGGGAGGGCTGGGTGGCTACACCTTC
.	TRBD2	TRBV5-1	TRBJ2-1	CASSGILAGAYNEQFF	TGCGCCAGCAGCGGGATACTAGCGGGAGCCTACAATGAGCAGTTCTTC
.	.	TRBV18	TRBJ1-2	CASSPLPLTGAGGYTF	TGTGCCAGCTCACCACTGCCCCTTACCGGGGCGGGGGGCTACACCTTC
.	.	TRBV19	TRBJ1-2	CASSILDTAKNGYTF	TGTGCCAGTAGTATTTTGGACACGGCGAAGAATGGCTACACCTTC
.	.	TRBV28	TRBJ2-6	CASSSDGGVGANVLTF	TGTGCCAGCAGTTCAGATGGCGGGGTCGGGGCCAACGTCCTGACTTTC
once	TRBD2	TRBV9	TRBJ2-7	CASSVGSGTTYEQYF	TGTGCCAGCAGCGTAGGTAGCGGGACTACCTACGAGCAGTACTTC
few	.	TRBV5-1	TRBJ1-6	CASSLRGTLDSPLHF	TGCGCCAGCAGCTTGCGGGGGACGTTGGATTCACCCCTCCACTTT
.	.	TRBV7-2	TRBJ1-5	CASSLAMRGNQPQHF	TGTGCCAGCAGCTTAGCTATGAGAGGCAATCAGCCCCAGCATTTT
.	.	TRBV19	TRBJ1-1	CASSILGQEAFF	TGTGCCAGTAGTATCCTTGGACAGGAAGCTTTCTTT
.	TRBD2	TRBV27	TRBJ2-7	CASSLSAGGEQYF	TGTGCCAGCAGTTTAAGTGCCGGGGGGGAGCAGTACTTC
.	.	TRBV3-1/TRBV3-2	TRBJ1-4	CASSQSQGLGKLFF	TGTGCCAGCAGCCAATCACAGGGCTTGGGAAAACTGTTTTTT
.	.	TRBV29-1	TRBJ1-5	CSVVGGDGNSNQPQHF	TGCAGCGTTGTGGGGGGGGACGGAAATAGCAATCAGCCCCAGCATTTT
once	.	TRBV12-3/TRBV12-4	TRBJ1-1	CASSLSGNTEAFF	TGTGCCAGCAGTTTGTCCGGGAACACTGAAGCTTTCTTT
.	.	TRBV4-2	TRBJ1-1	CASSQRPDMNTEAFF	TGTGCCAGCAGCCAACGGCCGGACATGAACACTGAAGCTTTCTTT
.	TRBD2	TRBV7-3	TRBJ2-4	CASSSPLAGDIQYF	TGTGCCAGCAGCTCTCCATTAGCGGGTGACATTCAGTACTTC
few	TRBD1	TRBV28	TRBJ1-2	CASGAGGGNGYTF	TGTGCCAGCGGGGCTGGAGGGGGCAACGGCTACACCTTC
.	.	TRBV6-4	TRBJ2-5	CASSDSAETQYF	TGTGCCAGCAGTGACTCGGCAGAGACCCAGTACTTC
.	.	TRBV11-2	TRBJ2-3	CASSFGGTGATDTQYF	TGTGCCAGCAGCTTCGGGGGGACAGGTGCAACAGATACGCAGTATTTT
.	.	TRBV30	TRBJ1-2	CAWSTGGYGYTF	TGTGCCTGGAGTACGGGGGGGTATGGCTACACCTTC
.	.	TRBV30	TRBJ1-1	CAWTGVNTEAFF	TGTGCCTGGACAGGGGTTAACACTGAAGCTTTCTTT
.	TRBD1	TRBV27	TRBJ1-4	CASSPNPHPGQGEKLFF	TGTGCCAGCAGTCCGAATCCTCACCCGGGACAGGGTGAAAAACTGTTTTTT
.	TRBD1	TRBV12-5	TRBJ1-6	CASGPQGPYNSPLHF	TGTGCTAGTGGGCCACAGGGGCCCTATAATTCACCCCTCCACTTT
.	.	TRBV5-1	TRBJ2-3	CASSPVAEREQYF	TGCGCCAGCAGCCCCGTAGCGGAGAGGGAGCAGTATTTT
.	TRBD1	TRBV24-1	TRBJ2-3	CATSEPDRGGTDTQYF	TGTGCCACCAGTGAACCTGACAGGGGTGGCACAGATACGCAGTATTTT
.	TRBD1	TRBV27	TRBJ2-7	CASKTGQGIRSYEQYF	TGTGCCAGCAAAACCGGACAGGGGATCAGATCCTACGAGCAGTACTTC
.	.	TRBV7-2	TRBJ1-3	CASSWDNSGNTIYF	TGTGCCAGCAGCTGGGACAACTCTGGAAACACCATATATTTT
.	TRBD1	TRBV28	TRBJ2-7	CASSGAQGAVYEQYF	TGTGCCAGCAGCGGAGCCCAGGGGGCGGTCTACGAGCAGTACTTC
few	.	TRBV30	TRBJ1-1	CAWRRLLNTEAFF	TGTGCCTGGAGGAGACTCCTGAACACTGAAGCTTTCTTT